This T cell receptor beta chain was identified in a study of spatial heterogeneity in lung cancer. Study as a whole: Detected sequences consistently included more beta-chain ones than alpha-chain ones.

Time point specified: blood at routine non-recurrence follow-up after resection. Unsorted whole RNA samples from tumor, nontumor lung or frozen PBMC were sequenced. This clonotype has a count of ten or more. The antigen is undetermined. At one end the junction does not follow the germline gene, possibly because of a read error. This CDR3 has 9 residues. Germline V CDR1 and CDR2: DFQATT, SNEGSKA (reference sequence). A single record per CDR3 protein comes from TCRdb applying MiXCR to the 5' RACE reads. The sample yields about 41,000 distinct CDR3 sequences, roughly a tenth seen once. Study-level points and caveats: Circulating ubiquitous expanded tumor TCRs were observed more frequently at resection than at follow-up.

V and J are TRBV20-1 and TRBJ2-5; 9 bases match TRBD1. Specimen: PBMCs, collected at follow-up. This receptor was taken from a female donor with early-stage non-small cell lung cancer. Here the CDR3 DNA reads TGCAGTGCTGGGACAGGGAGAAACTTC. It is translated as CSAGTGRNF.